This T cell receptor (beta chain) was identified during a study of cytomegalovirus exposure and HLA in healthy donors. Libraries were prepared by immunoSEQ multiplex PCR; TCRdb keeps only in-frame clonotypes and omits some of them. In the table there are 55,000 to 70,000 clones, 91% of which are singletons. The trim removed 5 bases at V and 2 bases at J, leaving 5 bases unmatched. The CDR3 runs to 13 residues. CDR1 is SQVTM, CDR2 ANQGSEA, per germline. The clonotype originates from a young woman in good health and CMV-seronegative. The material sequenced was PBMCs. The chain carries TRBV29-1 and TRBJ1-2; 7 positions agree with TRBD1. The CDR3 bases are TGCAGCGTTAGAACAGGGGACAACTATGGCTACACCTTC. It is translated as CSVRTGDNYGYTF.